The rows below give T cell receptor beta chains drawn from one sample of a study of blood T cells in healthy people across ages. MiXCR, applied by TCRdb to the 5' RACE reads, yields one record per CDR3 protein. Of just over 800,000 distinct CDR3 sequences listed, around 68% were seen once; the top ten hold around a quarter. Specimen: blood. The receptors here all came from a man aged 30-40 years in good health. The CDR3 runs from the conserved cysteine through the conserved F or W. The D gene is left open where the match is weak. Clone size is stated in some rows and not others, as once, few, many or a class when expanded.

cdr3_length j_call v_call d_call clone_size cdr3_aa cdr3_nt
14 TRBJ1-1 TRBV4-3 . . CASSQGEGRTEAFF TGCGCCAGCAGCCAGGGGGAGGGGAGAACTGAAGCTTTCTTT
13 TRBJ2-7 TRBV9 . few CASSEGVGYEQYF TGTGCCAGCAGCGAGGGCGTAGGTTACGAGCAGTACTTC
15 TRBJ2-1 TRBV6-6 TRBD2 . CASRKRGDPYNEQFF TGTGCCAGCAGAAAGCGGGGGGACCCCTACAATGAGCAGTTCTTC
14 TRBJ2-7 TRBV29-1 . . CSVVGQGFLGEQYF TGCAGCGTTGTAGGCCAGGGCTTCTTAGGCGAGCAGTACTTC
17 TRBJ2-5 TRBV20-1 TRBD2 . CSAIDPPGLAVGETQYF TGCAGTGCCATAGACCCGCCGGGACTAGCGGTTGGAGAGACCCAGTACTTC
13 TRBJ2-7 TRBV7-9 . few CASNPRGSYEQYF TGTGCCAGCAACCCTCGTGGGTCCTACGAGCAGTACTTC
15 TRBJ2-7 TRBV6-6 TRBD2 . CASSPGLAGIYEQYF TGTGCCAGCAGCCCGGGACTAGCGGGGATCTACGAGCAGTACTTC
16 TRBJ2-4 TRBV30 TRBD2 . CAWSQSLAGGENIQYF TGTGCCTGGAGTCAGTCTTTAGCGGGGGGCGAAAACATTCAGTACTTC
13 TRBJ2-5 TRBV29-1 . once CSIDKNFVETQYF TGCAGCATTGATAAGAACTTCGTAGAGACCCAGTACTTC
15 TRBJ2-7 TRBV10-3 . many CAIRSGQALSYEQYF TGTGCCATCAGGTCGGGCCAAGCCCTTTCCTACGAGCAGTACTTC
15 TRBJ2-1 TRBV6-5 . . CASSYRNALGREQFF TGTGCCAGCAGTTACCGGAACGCCTTAGGACGTGAGCAGTTCTTC
15 TRBJ1-2 TRBV27 . few CASSLKREILYGYTF TGTGCCAGCAGTTTGAAAAGGGAAATACTCTATGGCTACACCTTC
17 TRBJ2-1 TRBV4-2 TRBD2 many CASSQVGTSGGIDEQFF TGTGCCAGCAGCCAAGTAGGCACAAGCGGGGGGATCGATGAGCAGTTCTTC
14 TRBJ2-3 TRBV20-1 . . CSARDRGGPDTQYF TGCAGTGCTAGGGACCGTGGTGGCCCAGATACGCAGTATTTT
17 TRBJ2-3 TRBV5-1 TRBD2 . CASSGTSGAEGTDTQYF TGCGCCAGCAGTGGGACTAGCGGGGCTGAGGGCACAGATACGCAGTATTTT
13 TRBJ2-5 TRBV10-3 . . CAISPGQGETQYF TGTGCCATCAGTCCTGGTCAGGGGGAGACCCAGTACTTC
13 TRBJ2-5 TRBV7-9 TRBD1 . CASSFDRVETQYF TGTGCCAGCAGCTTTGACAGGGTGGAGACCCAGTACTTC
13 TRBJ1-2 TRBV12-3/TRBV12-4 . few CASSPTENYGYTF TGTGCCAGCAGCCCGACAGAGAACTATGGCTACACCTTC
14 TRBJ2-7 TRBV15 . . CATGRDWGAYEQYF TGTGCCACCGGCAGAGATTGGGGGGCCTACGAGCAGTACTTC
15 TRBJ2-1 TRBV30 TRBD1 once CAWSAGTGLHNEQFF TGTGCCTGGAGCGCCGGGACAGGGCTGCACAATGAGCAGTTCTTC
17 TRBJ1-5 TRBV7-2 . . CASSLEGGVGRNQPQHF TGTGCCAGCAGCTTAGAGGGTGGGGTCGGGCGCAATCAGCCCCAGCATTTT
15 TRBJ2-4 TRBV6-6 . . CASSRVASGKNIRYF TGTGCCAGCAGCCGAGTAGCGTCGGGCAAAAACATTCGGTACTTC
14 TRBJ2-5 TRBV12-3/TRBV12-4 . . CASSFSGNGETQYF TGTGCCAGCAGTTTTTCGGGGAATGGAGAGACCCAGTACTTC
14 TRBJ2-7 TRBV11-2 . . CASSLGVTTYEQYF TGTGCCAGCAGCTTGGGGGTCACGACCTACGAGCAGTACTTC
17 TRBJ2-3 TRBV25-1 . . CASNKPGPSKKPDTQYF TGTGCCAGCAATAAACCAGGACCGTCAAAGAAACCAGATACGCAGTATTTT
14 TRBJ1-1 TRBV12-3/TRBV12-4 . . CASSLWRENTEAFF TGTGCCAGCAGTTTATGGCGGGAGAACACTGAAGCTTTCTTT
14 TRBJ1-1 TRBV20-1 TRBD1 . CSARVEGANTEAFF TGCAGTGCTAGAGTTGAGGGGGCGAACACTGAAGCTTTCTTT
15 TRBJ2-1 TRBV4-2 . . CASSQGGGPGNEQFF TGTGCCAGCAGCCAAGGGGGGGGCCCAGGCAATGAGCAGTTCTTC
14 TRBJ1-1 TRBV25-1 . once CASSGPGLGTEAFF TGTGCCAGCAGTGGGCCAGGGCTGGGCACTGAAGCTTTCTTT
14 TRBJ2-7 TRBV3-1 . . CASSHPTSLYEQYF TGTGCCAGCAGCCATCCTACCTCGCTCTACGAGCAGTACTTC
15 TRBJ1-5 TRBV27 TRBD1 . CASSPLGQVNQPQHF TGTGCCAGCAGTCCCCTAGGACAGGTCAATCAGCCCCAGCATTTT